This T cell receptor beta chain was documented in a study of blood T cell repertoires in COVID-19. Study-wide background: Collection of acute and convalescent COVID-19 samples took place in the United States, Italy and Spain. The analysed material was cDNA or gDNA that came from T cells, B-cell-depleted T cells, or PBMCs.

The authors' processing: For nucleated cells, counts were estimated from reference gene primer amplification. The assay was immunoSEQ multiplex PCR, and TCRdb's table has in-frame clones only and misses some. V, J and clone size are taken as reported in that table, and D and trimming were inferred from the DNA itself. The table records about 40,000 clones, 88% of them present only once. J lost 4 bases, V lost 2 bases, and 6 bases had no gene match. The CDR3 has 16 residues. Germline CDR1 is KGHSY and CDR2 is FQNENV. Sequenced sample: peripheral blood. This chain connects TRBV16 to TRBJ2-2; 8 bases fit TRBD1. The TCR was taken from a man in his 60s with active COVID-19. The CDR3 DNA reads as TGTGCCAGCAGCCAAACCGGACAGGGAGGCACCGGGGAGCTGTTTTTT. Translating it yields CASSQTGQGGTGELFF.